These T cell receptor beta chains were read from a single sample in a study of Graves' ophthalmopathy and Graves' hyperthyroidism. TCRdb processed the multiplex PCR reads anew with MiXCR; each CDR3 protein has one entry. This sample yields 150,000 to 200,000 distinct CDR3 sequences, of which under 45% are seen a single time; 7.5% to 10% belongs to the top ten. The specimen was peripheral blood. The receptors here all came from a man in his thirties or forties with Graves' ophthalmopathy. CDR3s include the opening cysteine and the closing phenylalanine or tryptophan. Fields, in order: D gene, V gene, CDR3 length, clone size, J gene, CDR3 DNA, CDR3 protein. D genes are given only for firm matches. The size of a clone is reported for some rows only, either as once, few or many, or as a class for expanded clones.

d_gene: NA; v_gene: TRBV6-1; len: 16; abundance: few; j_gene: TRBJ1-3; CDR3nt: TGTGCCAGCAGTCGGAAGACAGGTGTCTCTGGAAACACCATATATTTT; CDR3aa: CASSRKTGVSGNTIYF
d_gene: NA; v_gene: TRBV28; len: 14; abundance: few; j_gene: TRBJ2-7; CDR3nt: TGTGCCAGCAGTCTAGGACACCTCCTGGCTGAGCAGTACTTC; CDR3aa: CASSLGHLLAEQYF
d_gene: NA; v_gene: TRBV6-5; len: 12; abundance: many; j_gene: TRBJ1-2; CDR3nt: TGTGCCAGCAAACGAGGCAGGGATGGCTACACCTTC; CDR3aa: CASKRGRDGYTF
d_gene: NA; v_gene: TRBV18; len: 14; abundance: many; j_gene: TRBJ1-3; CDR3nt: TGTGCCAGCGGAGAGGCGACCCCCGGAAACACCATATATTTT; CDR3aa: CASGEATPGNTIYF
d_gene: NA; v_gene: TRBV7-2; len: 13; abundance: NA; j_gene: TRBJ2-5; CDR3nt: TGTGCCAGCAGCTTAGGGTGGTGGGAGACCCAGTACTTC; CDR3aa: CASSLGWWETQYF
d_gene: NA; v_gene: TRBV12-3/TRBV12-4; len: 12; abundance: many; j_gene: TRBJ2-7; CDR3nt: TGTGCCAGCAGAGATACCGGGGGCGAGCAGTACTTC; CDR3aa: CASRDTGGEQYF
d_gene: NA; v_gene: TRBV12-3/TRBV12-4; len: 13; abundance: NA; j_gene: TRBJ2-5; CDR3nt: TGTGCCAGCAGTTTCAGGTCACGGGAGACCCAGTACTTC; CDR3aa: CASSFRSRETQYF
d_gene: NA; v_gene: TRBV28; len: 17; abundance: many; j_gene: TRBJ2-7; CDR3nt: TGTGCCAGCAGTTTATGGGTACGAACAGGGTCAGGCTACGAGCAGTACTTC; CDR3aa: CASSLWVRTGSGYEQYF
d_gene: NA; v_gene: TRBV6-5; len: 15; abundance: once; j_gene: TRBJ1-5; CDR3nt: TGTGCCAGCAGTTACTTGGGGGGAAACAATCAGCCCCAGCATTTT; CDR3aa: CASSYLGGNNQPQHF
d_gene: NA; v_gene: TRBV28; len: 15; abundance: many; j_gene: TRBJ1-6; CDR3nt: TGTGCCAGCAGTTCTAGGAGGCTGGCTAATTCACCCCTCCACTTT; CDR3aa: CASSSRRLANSPLHF
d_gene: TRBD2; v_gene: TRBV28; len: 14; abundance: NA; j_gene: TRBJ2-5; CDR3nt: TGTGCCAGCAGTTTGGATTTCGGGGGGGAGACCCAGTACTTC; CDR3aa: CASSLDFGGETQYF
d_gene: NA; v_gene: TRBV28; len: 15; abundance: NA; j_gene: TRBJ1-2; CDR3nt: TGTGCCAGCAGCCGGCGGTTCAGTGGGGGGTATGGCTACACCTTC; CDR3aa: CASSRRFSGGYGYTF
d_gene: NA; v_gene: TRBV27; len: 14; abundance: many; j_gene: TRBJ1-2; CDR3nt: TGTGCCAGCAGTCCACGAGGGCCGGGCTATGGCTACACCTTC; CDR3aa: CASSPRGPGYGYTF
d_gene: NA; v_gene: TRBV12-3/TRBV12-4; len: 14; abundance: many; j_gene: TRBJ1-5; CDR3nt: TGTGCCAGCAGTTTAGGGACCAACAATCAGCCCCAGCATTTT; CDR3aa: CASSLGTNNQPQHF
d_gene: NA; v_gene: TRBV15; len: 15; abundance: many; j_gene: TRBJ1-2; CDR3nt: TGTGCCACCAGCAGAGTAGGCGGGGCTAACTATGGCTACACCTTC; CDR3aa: CATSRVGGANYGYTF
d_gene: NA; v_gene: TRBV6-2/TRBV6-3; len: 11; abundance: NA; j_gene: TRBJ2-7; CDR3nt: TGTGCCAGCAGTTATCGGCTCGAGCAGTACTTC; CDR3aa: CASSYRLEQYF
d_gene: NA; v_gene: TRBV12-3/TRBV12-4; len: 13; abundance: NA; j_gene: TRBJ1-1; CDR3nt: TGTGCCAGCAGTGCACTCCTTAGGGGTGAAGCTTTCTTT; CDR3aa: CASSALLRGEAFF
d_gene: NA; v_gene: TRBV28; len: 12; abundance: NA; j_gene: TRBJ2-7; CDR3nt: TGTGCCAGCAGTTTACGCCGGGGGGAGCAGTACTTC; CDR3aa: CASSLRRGEQYF
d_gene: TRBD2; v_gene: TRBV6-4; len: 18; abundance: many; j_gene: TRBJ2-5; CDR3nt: TGTGCCAGCAGTGACCCGGGACTAGCGGGACCTAGTGAGGAGACCCAGTACTTC; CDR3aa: CASSDPGLAGPSEETQYF
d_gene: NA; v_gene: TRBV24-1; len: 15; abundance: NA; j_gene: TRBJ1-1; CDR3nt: TGTGCCACCAGTGTTTTGCACAGGTCGAACACTGAAGCTTTCTTT; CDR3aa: CATSVLHRSNTEAFF
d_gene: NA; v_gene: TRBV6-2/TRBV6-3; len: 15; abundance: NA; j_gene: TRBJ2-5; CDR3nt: TGTGCCAGCAGCCTAGGTTTGGAACTCGGGAAGACCCAGTACTTC; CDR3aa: CASSLGLELGKTQYF
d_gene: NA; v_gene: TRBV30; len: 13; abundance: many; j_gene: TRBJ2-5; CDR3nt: TGTGCCTGGAGTGTCTACAGCCAAGAGACCCAGTACTTC; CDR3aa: CAWSVYSQETQYF
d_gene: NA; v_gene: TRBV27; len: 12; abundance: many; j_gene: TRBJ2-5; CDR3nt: TGTGCCAGCAGTTACGCTGGCGAGACCCAGTACTTC; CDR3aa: CASSYAGETQYF
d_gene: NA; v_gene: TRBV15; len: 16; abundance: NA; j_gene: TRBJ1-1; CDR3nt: TGTGCCACCAGCAGAGATCGTGGCCAGGCGCACACTGAAGCTTTCTTT; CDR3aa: CATSRDRGQAHTEAFF
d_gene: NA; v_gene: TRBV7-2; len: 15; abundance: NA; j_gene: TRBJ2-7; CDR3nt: TGTGCCAGCAGTTTACTTGCAGCCGGGGGCGACGAGCAGTACTTC; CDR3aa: CASSLLAAGGDEQYF
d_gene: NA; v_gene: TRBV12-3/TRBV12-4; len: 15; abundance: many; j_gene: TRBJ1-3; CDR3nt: TGTGCCAGCAGTTTAGATGGGGGAATCGGAAACACCATATATTTT; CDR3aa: CASSLDGGIGNTIYF
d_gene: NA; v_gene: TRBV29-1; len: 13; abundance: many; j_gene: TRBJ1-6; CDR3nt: TGCAGCGTAGGAAGGTCCTATAATTCACCCCTCCACTTT; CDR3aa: CSVGRSYNSPLHF
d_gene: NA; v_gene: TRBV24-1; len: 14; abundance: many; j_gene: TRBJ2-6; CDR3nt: TGTGCCACCAGTGACAAAGCTGGGGCCAACGTCCTGACTTTC; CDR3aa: CATSDKAGANVLTF
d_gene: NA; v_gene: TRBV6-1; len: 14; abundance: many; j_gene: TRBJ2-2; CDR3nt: TGTGCCAGTTTGGAGGGCCTGAACACCGGGGAGCTGTTTTTT; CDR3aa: CASLEGLNTGELFF
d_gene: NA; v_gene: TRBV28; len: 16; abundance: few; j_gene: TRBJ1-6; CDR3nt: TGTGCCAGCAGTTTCGGACAAGGCCTTATTAATTCACCCCTCCACTTT; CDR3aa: CASSFGQGLINSPLHF
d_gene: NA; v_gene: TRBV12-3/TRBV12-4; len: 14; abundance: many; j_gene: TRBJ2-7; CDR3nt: TGTGCCAGCAGAATACATAAAGCCCCGTACGAGCAGTACTTC; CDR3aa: CASRIHKAPYEQYF
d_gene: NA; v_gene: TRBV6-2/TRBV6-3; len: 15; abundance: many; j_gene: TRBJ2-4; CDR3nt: TGTGCCAGCAGTGTCTTAAACTTAGCCAAAAACATTCAGTACTTC; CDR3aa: CASSVLNLAKNIQYF
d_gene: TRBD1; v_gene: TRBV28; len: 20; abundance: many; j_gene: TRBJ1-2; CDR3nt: TGTGCCAGCAGTTTAGTGGATCGCATCCGGGACAGGGGGCGCAGGGTTGGCTACACCTTC; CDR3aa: CASSLVDRIRDRGRRVGYTF
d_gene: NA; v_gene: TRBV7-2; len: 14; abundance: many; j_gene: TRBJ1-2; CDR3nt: TGTGCCAGCAGTAACCGGGCCAGGGGCCATGGCTACACCTTC; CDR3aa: CASSNRARGHGYTF
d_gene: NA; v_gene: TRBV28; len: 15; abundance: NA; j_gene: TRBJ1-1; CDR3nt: TGTGCCAGCAGTTTAACGGGACACCTGAACACTGAAGCTTTCTTT; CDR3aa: CASSLTGHLNTEAFF